The entry that follows covers one T cell receptor beta chain sequence. The data are from a study of blood T cell repertoires in COVID-19. The CDR3 totals 15 residues. Trimming shortened V by 0 bases and J by 10 bases, and 13 bases separated the two germline ends. The germline gives CDR1 MNHEY, CDR2 SVGAGI. The repertoire was sequenced with immunoSEQ multiplex PCR; TCRdb's copy has only in-frame clones and lacks some. The table includes roughly 200,000 clones, approximately 84% detected once. The clonotype was recovered from a woman in her seventies with active or convalescent COVID-19. The chain joins TRBV6-5 to TRBJ1-6, with D unclear. The source material was peripheral blood. The CDR3 bases are TGTGCCAGCAGTTACTCTATGGTTCGAGGGTCACCCCTCCACTTT. The encoded protein is CASSYSMVRGSPLHF.